This TCR beta chain was found in a study of cytomegalovirus exposure and HLA in healthy donors (dated by TCRdb to the late 2010s). About the investigation overall: In an earlier analysis of 550 to 750 of the donors, 276 Gb of sequence data and approximately 120 million unique TCR beta sequences from roughly 180 million T cells were reported. An early release that covered about 600 HLA-typed donors contained approximately 300 gigabases of sequencing data and about 93 million unique TCR sequences. Of the roughly 390 genotyped donors, 75% to 85% were placed in the genetic ancestry cluster associated with self-reported Caucasian donors. The study aimed to test whether cataloging public T cell receptors could reveal signatures of past pathogen exposure. The study profiled the T cell repertoires of 666 subjects by immunosequencing and related them to cytomegalovirus serostatus. In addition to the first cohort of about 650 subjects, a separate validation cohort of approximately 130 different subjects was used. High-throughput TCR immunosequencing, statistical association of individual TCRs with disease status, and machine learning were combined to predict cytomegalovirus infection status. To study patterns of TCR occurrence, a later analysis re-analyzed previously published TCR beta repertoires from more than 550 donors and added high-resolution HLA genotyping. In the later analysis, no new phenotypic data were used to find candidate immune exposures; instead, reliance was placed on TCR beta sequences and their occurrence across donors. An earlier analysis of fewer than 750 of the donors used high-throughput TCR beta sequencing to judge whether each TCR beta V gene segment behaved as functional or pseudogenic. Alongside the repertoire data, information on donor age, sex, ethnicity and CMV serostatus was compiled. A later genetic analysis took genome-wide SNP genotypes for about 60% of the roughly 670 donors and used that subset as a discovery cohort. All discovery cohort repertoires had been generated on a single sequencing platform. HLA typing covered class I and class II loci at four-digit resolution. The number of donors typed differed by locus, with 629-630 for A, B, C, DRB1 and DQB1, around 520 for DQA1, about 610 for DPA1, and around 450 for DPB1. Roughly 5 DR-DQ haplotypes were handled as single units for association and clustering because linkage in the cohort was strong. Among 398 genotyped donors of the cohort, an average of about 240,000 unique TCR beta nucleotide sequences were sequenced per donor, around a sixth of them non-productive.

In regard to this clone: Its antigen is currently not known. No quality values exist for individual bases; no much larger clone is one base distant.

Libraries were made using the immunoSEQ multiplex PCR assay. A mixture of 60 forward primers for TCR Vbeta segments and 13 reverse primers for TCR Jbeta segments was used in the multiplex PCR. The CDR3 region of rearranged TCR beta genes was amplified from genomic DNA by a multiplex PCR assay. The Illumina HiSeq System was used to sequence the amplified TCR beta libraries as 87-base-pair reads. On the study's bioinformatics: A later analysis tallied roughly 78 million unique TCR beta chains across the 640 or so repertoires, and some 10 million of those chains were shared by two or more donors. To remove PCR and sequencing errors, raw reads were error-corrected and collapsed into unique sequences using a nearest-neighbor algorithm that merged closely related sequences. To assign V, D and J gene segments, CDR3 sequences were aligned to IMGT reference sequences. For a sequence to be retained, a match of at least six nucleotides to both a V gene segment and a J gene segment was required. Rearrangements were called productive when the CDR3 lacked stop codons and stayed in frame with V and J; all others were non-productive. Following IMGT convention, CDR3 was defined as the stretch from the second conserved V-encoded cysteine up to the conserved J-encoded phenylalanine. The earlier analysis of 500 to 600 of the donors excluded sequences that lacked an unambiguous match to a single V gene segment. In an earlier analysis of several hundred of the donors, V segments were called functional above 56.7% productive rearrangements and were called segregating when the between-donor standard deviation exceeded 5%. A statistical classification framework was developed to diagnose cytomegalovirus status using the catalog of TCR beta chain sequences. A later analysis assigned V and J genes by comparing TCR nucleotide sequences with IMGT/GENE-DB human TR gene sequences. A later analysis assigned CDR3 sequences and most-parsimonious VDJ recombination scenarios with the TCRdist pipeline. In a later analysis, each TCR beta chain was defined by its CDR3 amino acid sequence together with its V-gene family, and reads without a unique V-gene family were excluded. A later analysis removed 600 or so highly shared, low-generation-probability nucleotide sequences to deal with suspected cross-contamination and a sequencing artifact. In a later analysis, a clonal expansion index for each public chain was calculated from normalized within-repertoire ranks of inferred template counts. In a later analysis, generation probabilities were computed using a VDJ recombination model fitted to out-of-frame rearrangements, and the results were checked against IGoR. In a later analysis, hypergeometric tests were used to score TCR-TCR, TCR-HLA and TCR-CMV co-occurrence, with a repertoire-size bias correction applied to TCR pairs. In a later analysis, false discovery rates were estimated by permuting HLA or CMV assignments 20 times. In a later analysis, co-occurring TCRs were grouped using DBSCAN, with TCRdist sequence similarity added in when clustering inside HLA-allele-positive subsets. Repertoires with fewer than 30,000 or more than 120,000 public chains, plus five repertoires with anomalous nucleotide sharing, were excluded from co-occurrence clustering. Here the immuneACCESS table is served through TCRdb, limited to in-frame sequences with V and J called. Missing clones are a known gap in these copies; in checked studies unresolved V genes cover under half, and the rest lacks a known reason. V and J calls and clone size are given by that table; D and trimming were obtained from the DNA. Within this sample are 110,000 to 150,000 clones, with around 80% of them counted one time only. More than 0.9% of the sample goes to the ten largest clones.

Overall results and qualifications from the work: Presence/absence analyses assumed roughly uniform sequencing depth across donors, an assumption that may not hold. A later analysis found that TCR association rates varied across HLA loci, with DRB1 alleles showing the most associated TCRs and HLA-C alleles the fewest. Compared with the roughly 670-donor mean, donors in an Asian-associated ancestry cluster had fewer N-insertions in productive TCRs, according to a later genetic analysis. Several of the top co-occurrence clusters appeared to be linked to parvovirus B19, influenza, CMV and Epstein-Barr virus, according to a later analysis. Because some donors lacked HLA typing at each locus, the association tests relied only on the typed subset. In a later genetic analysis, a missense DCLRE1C variant was associated with V-gene and J-gene trimming of TCR beta chains, and the association was replicated in an independent cohort. The classifier was reported to diagnose cytomegalovirus status with high specificity and sensitivity in both the original cohort and the validation cohort. A further reported finding was that TCR beta sequences accurately predicted the HLA-A and HLA-B alleles for most subjects in the first cohort. Broadly in line with IMGT annotations, most TCR beta V segments showed up in productive rearrangements about 87% or about 30% of the time in an earlier analysis of roughly 590 of the donors. Three of the identified cytomegalovirus-associated TCR beta chains were confirmed in vitro to be specific for cytomegalovirus antigens. Because counts were too low, under 20 rarely observed V segments, including chromosome 9 orphons, were left out of the earlier analysis of approximately 500 of the donors. Correlated functional status among segregating V segments might reflect linkage disequilibrium, but an unknown experimental factor could not be ruled out. A cluster of highly shared sequence variants was judged likely to represent a technical artifact of the sequencing pipeline. The cohort was sequenced for TCR beta chains only, and without alpha or paired-chain data the features that could be detected were limited. At a false discovery rate of 0.05, a later analysis linked 15,000 to 20,000 TCR beta sequences to specific HLA alleles. Immune exposure information for the cohort was limited to CMV serostatus. In a later analysis, HLA-associated TCR beta chains showed more clonal expansion and lower generation probabilities than non-associated chains that were equally common. A total of about 180 TCR beta chains were listed by the study as associated with cytomegalovirus. Across donors, most TCR sequences were observed very rarely, whereas some public TCRs were present in many individuals. The authors suggested that the approach could potentially be generalized to other disease states and immunological phenotypes. When HLA alleles, especially DR and DQ, strongly co-occurred, TCR associations were difficult to assign to individual alleles. According to a later analysis, most CMV-associated TCR beta chains appeared to be HLA-restricted, and the HLA associations seemed to be driven largely by CMV exposure.

The cohort comprised some 700 healthy bone marrow donors. All cohort members were sampled while nominally healthy, although unrecorded immune exposures were likely present. The donor was CMV seropositive and was included in the group of 250 to 350 seropositive cohort members. A peripheral blood sample was provided by each donor, and peripheral blood mononuclear cells were used for TCR beta sequencing. Genomic DNA was extracted from the blood cell samples with the Qiagen DNeasy Blood Extraction Kit. This receptor was obtained from a male donor in good health and CMV-seropositive. Sequencing used PBMCs.

The nucleotides are TGTGCCAGCAGCGCCTCCCCCGGGACAGGGGTTGAAAAACTGTTTTTT. It specifies CASSASPGTGVEKLFF. The V and J genes are TRBV5-5 and TRBJ1-4; 10 bases in the junction line up with TRBD1. Sequences SGHKS (CDR1) and YYEKEE (CDR2) are obtained from the germline V gene (reference sequence). The CDR3, cysteine through phenylalanine, is 16 amino acids long. This entry keeps only the CDR3 DNA: 48 bases, framed from base 1. V loses 4 bases at its end and J loses 7 bases; junction bases beyond the gene matches: 10.